The 20 T cell receptor beta chains listed next were all sequenced from one sample in a study of hypomethylating agent response in myelodysplastic syndrome. Method: immunoSEQ multiplex PCR; TCRdb's copy keeps in-frame clones and lacks some. Of about 10,000 clones in the sample, 75% to 85% were seen once. Specimen: bone marrow, collected before or after starting hypomethylating agent treatment for myelodysplastic syndrome (not recorded which). The receptors derive from a human donor with myelodysplastic syndrome.

This clone has a handful of counts. The genes are TRBV7-9 and TRBJ2-7; D is ambiguous. Trimming cost V 4 bases and J 0 bases, with 13 bases left between them. CDR3 size: 15 residues. Germline lookup yields CDR1 SEHNR and CDR2 FQNEAQ (reference sequence). DNA of the CDR3: TGTGCCAGCAGCTGGCCGGCACAAGGCTCCTACGAGCAGTACTTC. Translating gives CASSWPAQGSYEQYF.

The CDR3 sequence is CASSLEVGGTYEQYF. The CDR3 DNA follows: TGTGCCAGCAGCTTAGAGGTCGGGGGAACCTACGAGCAGTACTTC. This chain joins TRBV11-2 and TRBJ2-5; possible D gene TRBD2, 6 bases. Gene TRBJ2-7 matches the end of the DNA better, so the J call may be wrong. Per the germline V gene, CDR1 is SGHAT and CDR2 is FQNNGV. The CDR3 sequence is 15 residues long.

The chain carries TRBV6-6 and TRBJ2-7; D is uncertain. This CDR3 region has 15 residues. CDR1 and CDR2 from the germline V gene are MNHNY and SVGAGI (reference sequence). V gave up 8 bases and J gave up 1 base, with 18 bases separating them. CDR3 in amino acids: CASSLNRALSYEQYF. The CDR3 DNA is TGTGCCAGCTCCCTAAATAGGGCGCTTTCCTACGAGCAGTACTTC.

The V call is TRBV5-5, the J call TRBJ1-1, with TRBD1 matching over 7 bases. CDR3 size: 14 residues. Germline CDR1 and CDR2: SGHKS and YYEKEE (reference sequence). Unmatched junction bases numbered 7, after V lost 4 bases and J lost 4 bases. CDR3: CASSLPQGTTEAFF. The CDR3 region has the DNA TGTGCCAGCAGCCTCCCACAGGGGACCACTGAAGCTTTCTTT.

The chain uses TRBV2 and TRBJ1-2; D unclear. CDR1 and CDR2 (germline): SNHLY, FYNNEI. This CDR3 is built from 18 residues. V was cut by 8 bases and J by 3 bases, with 28 bases left in between. The CDR3 sequence: CASSKDGFPTPGDYGYTF. In nucleotides, the CDR3 is TGTGCCAGCTCCAAGGATGGGTTCCCCACCCCTGGGGACTATGGCTACACCTTC.

The V call is TRBV11-2, the J call TRBJ1-4; D is unclear. Germline V gene lookup returns CDR1 SGHAT and CDR2 FQNNGV. This CDR3 has 11 amino acids. Trimming removed 0 bases from V and 13 bases from J, with 6 bases in between. The CDR3 DNA reads as TGTGCCAGCAGCTTAGAGAATCGACTGTTTTTT. This sequence encodes CASSLENRLFF.

The chain couples TRBV7-8 to TRBJ2-7, with D unresolved. With 5 bases removed from V and 0 bases from J, the gap between germline ends came to 11 bases. Germline loops: CDR1 SGHVS, CDR2 FQNEAQ. The CDR3 length is 14 residues. The CDR3 here is CASSRGRSSYEQYF. The CDR3 nucleotides are TGTGCCAGCAGCCGTGGGCGGAGCTCCTACGAGCAGTACTTC.

The chain links TRBV1 to TRBJ1-1. TRBV1 represents a pseudogene. The CDR3 is 10 amino acids. The CDR3, as DNA: TGCACCAGCAGCCAGGGTGAAGCTTTCTTT. It translates to CTSSQGEAFF.

This chain links TRBV9 with TRBJ2-7, with 7 nucleotides matching TRBD1. The CDR3 runs 14 residues. Germline-derived CDR1 and CDR2 are SGDLS and YYNGEE. V lost 6 bases to trimming and J lost 2 bases; unmatched junction nucleotides: 8. In DNA, the CDR3 is TGTGCCAGCACCCTCGGGCAGGGGGCCTACGAGCAGTACTTC. The encoded protein is CASTLGQGAYEQYF.

The chain has TRBV4-2 and TRBJ2-1; D remains ambiguous. The germline CDR1 and CDR2 sequences are LGHNA and YNFKEQ. Between the trimmed V and J ends, which lost 3 bases and 2 bases, there was a span of 14 bases. The CDR3 loop spans 16 amino acids. CDR3 in amino acids: CASSQAIPDPYNEQFF. The CDR3 DNA follows: TGTGCCAGCAGCCAGGCAATCCCGGACCCCTACAATGAGCAGTTCTTC.

This clone was seen just once. The rearrangement joins TRBV7-9 to TRBJ2-3, with 12 bases matching TRBD1. This CDR3 comprises 18 residues. Germline trimming cut 5 bases from V and 1 base from J; bases unmatched to any gene: 10. Per germline, CDR1 SEHNR and CDR2 FQNEAQ (reference sequence). The CDR3 DNA reads TGTGCCAGCAGCCCCTCCGGGACAGGGGGCGTCGGCACAGATACGCAGTATTTT. This gives the protein CASSPSGTGGVGTDTQYF.

The V call is TRBV6-1, the J call TRBJ1-5, with TRBD1 matching 7 bases. CDR3 length equals 14 residues. Germline V gene data show CDR1 as MNHNS and CDR2 as SASEGT. Trimming took 4 bases from V and 9 from J; bases not matched to a gene: 9. CDR3 sequence (DNA): TGTGCCAGCAGTGCAGGGGGGGCTGTGCTGCCCCAGCATTTT. Translated, it gives CASSAGGAVLPQHF.

The rearrangement links TRBV6-5 to TRBJ2-7, with TRBD1 identical over 8 bases. The CDR3 is 11 residues long. Per germline, CDR1 MNHEY and CDR2 SVGAGI. The ends lost 6 bases at V and 9 bases at J; junction bases unmatched: 4. The CDR3 DNA reads TGTGCCAGCAGAGACAGGGGATGGCAGTACTTC. Its translation: CASRDRGWQYF.

This chain uses TRBV9 with TRBJ1-1; D is undetermined. The CDR3 extends over 13 amino acids. Per germline, CDR1 SGDLS and CDR2 YYNGEE. V lost 2 bases and J 6 bases, leaving 11 bases between the germline ends. The DNA of the CDR3 is TGTGCCAGCAGCGTCACGGTTTTGGCTGAAGCTTTCTTT. As protein: CASSVTVLAEAFF.

The chain has TRBV11-2 and TRBJ1-3; D possibly corresponds to TRBD1 (6 bases). This CDR3 contains 16 residues. Germline V CDR1 and CDR2: SGHAT, FQNNGV. Deletions cut 5 bases from V and 2 bases from J, with 16 bases between. CDR3 sequence reads: CASSPSSGGPGNTIYF. The CDR3 DNA sequence: TGTGCCAGCAGCCCCTCGAGCGGGGGGCCTGGAAACACCATATATTTT.

The chain recombines TRBV14 with TRBJ2-3; TRBD2 is a possible D gene (5 bases). The V end lost 2 bases, the J end lost 1 base, and 22 bases lay between the germline ends. CDR3 length: 19 amino acids. Per the germline V gene, CDR1 is SGHDN and CDR2 is FVKESK. CDR3 coding DNA: TGTGCCAGCAGCCAACGGTTGTCATGGGCCGCGAGGGGCACAGATACGCAGTATTTT. The encoded protein is CASSQRLSWAARGTDTQYF.

This sequence joins TRBV6-5 and TRBJ2-7; D perhaps matches TRBD2 (6 bases). V was pared by 4 bases and J by 4 bases, with 14 bases between. The CDR3 is 14 amino acids. Germline CDR1 MNHEY, CDR2 SVGAGI. As DNA, the CDR3 is TGTGCCAGCAGTTCTCCGAGGGAGGCTTACGAGCAGTACTTC. Translated, it gives CASSSPREAYEQYF.

The rearrangement links TRBV6-6 to TRBJ2-7, with 9 bases fitting TRBD2. The CDR3 has 15 amino acids. Trimming removed 6 bases from V and 2 bases from J; junction bases left unmatched: 8. Germline CDR1 and CDR2: MNHNY and SVGAGI (reference sequence). The DNA of the CDR3 is TGTGCCAGCAGGAGGGGACTAGCTCTAACCTACGAGCAGTACTTC. Its protein is CASRRGLALTYEQYF.

DNA for the CDR3: TGTGCCACCAGCAGAGATCAGAGCTACGAGCAGTACTTC. It specifies CATSRDQSYEQYF. The rearrangement joins TRBV15 to TRBJ2-7; D gene ambiguous. V was trimmed by 0 bases and J by 3 bases, leaving 6 bases between them. Germline lookup yields CDR1 LNHNV and CDR2 YYDKDF (reference sequence). This CDR3 contains 13 residues.

CDR3 region: CASSGRDRSYEKLFF. The CDR3 DNA reads TGTGCCAGCAGTGGCCGGGACAGGAGTTATGAAAAACTGTTTTTT. V is TRBV6-1 and J is TRBJ1-4; TRBD1 agrees at 8 bases. This CDR3 spans 15 amino acids. From germline, CDR1 is MNHNS and CDR2 SASEGT. The junction had 7 bases not matched to a gene; V was cut back by 4 bases and J by 6 bases.